The text below deals with one TCR beta chain. The data belong to a study of blood T cell repertoires in COVID-19. Study in general: Sites across the United States, Italy and Spain contributed samples from acute and convalescent COVID-19. The cDNA or gDNA used as material had been derived from T cells, B-cell-depleted T cells, or PBMCs.

Per the study methods: Scientists estimated how many nucleated cells there were by amplifying reference gene primers. Generated by immunoSEQ multiplex PCR, the TCRdb table keeps only in-frame clones and is missing some. The V and J calls and clone size were taken over from that table, and D and trimming were inferred from the DNA. The data contain roughly 250,000 clones, about 88% of them singletons. The receptor was derived from a woman aged 40 to 50 who had recovered from COVID-19. Sequencing was done on a sample of peripheral blood.

The CDR3 sequence is CAWIPDPGTIAGYTF. CDR3 nucleotides: TGTGCCTGGATCCCAGACCCGGGAACGATAGCCGGCTACACCTTC. V gene TRBV30 combines with J gene TRBJ1-2, with D uncertain. Trimming cost V 4 bases and J 8 bases, with 23 bases left between them. The CDR3 is made up of 15 amino acids. Germline V gene lookup returns CDR1 GTSNPN and CDR2 SVGIG (reference sequence).